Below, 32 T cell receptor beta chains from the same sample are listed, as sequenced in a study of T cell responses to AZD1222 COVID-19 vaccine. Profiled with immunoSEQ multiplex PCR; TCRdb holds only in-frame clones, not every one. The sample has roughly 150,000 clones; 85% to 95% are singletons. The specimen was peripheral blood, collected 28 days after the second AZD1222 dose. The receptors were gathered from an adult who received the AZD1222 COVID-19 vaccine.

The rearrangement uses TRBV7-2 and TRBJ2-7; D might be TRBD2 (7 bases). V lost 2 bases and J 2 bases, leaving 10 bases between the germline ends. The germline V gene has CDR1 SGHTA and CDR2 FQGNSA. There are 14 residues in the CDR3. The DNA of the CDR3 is TGTGCCAGCAGCTTATCGCGGGGGCCCTACGAGCAGTACTTC. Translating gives CASSLSRGPYEQYF.

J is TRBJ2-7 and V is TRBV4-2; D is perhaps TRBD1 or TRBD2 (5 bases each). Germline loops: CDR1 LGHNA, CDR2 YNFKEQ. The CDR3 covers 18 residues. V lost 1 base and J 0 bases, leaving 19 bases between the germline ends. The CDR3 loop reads CASSQGAWDPGASYEQYF. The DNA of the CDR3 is TGTGCCAGCAGCCAAGGGGCATGGGACCCCGGGGCCTCCTACGAGCAGTACTTC.

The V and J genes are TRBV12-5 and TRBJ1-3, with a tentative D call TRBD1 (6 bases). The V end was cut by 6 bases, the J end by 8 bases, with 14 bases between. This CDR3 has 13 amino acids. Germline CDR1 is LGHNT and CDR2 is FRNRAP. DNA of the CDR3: TGTGCTAGTGGCTTTCAAGGGGGGTACACCATATATTTT. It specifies CASGFQGGYTIYF.

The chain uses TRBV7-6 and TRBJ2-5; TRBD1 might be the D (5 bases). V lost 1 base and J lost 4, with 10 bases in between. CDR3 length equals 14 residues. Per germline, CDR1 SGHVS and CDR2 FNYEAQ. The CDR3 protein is CASSLGTRGETQYF. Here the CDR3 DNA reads TGTGCCAGCAGCTTAGGCACAAGGGGAGAGACCCAGTACTTC.

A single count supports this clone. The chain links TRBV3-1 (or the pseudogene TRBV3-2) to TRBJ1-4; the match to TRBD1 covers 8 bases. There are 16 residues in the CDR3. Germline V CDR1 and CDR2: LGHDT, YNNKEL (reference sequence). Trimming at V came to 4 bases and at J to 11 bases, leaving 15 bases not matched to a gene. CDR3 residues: CASSLGQGLAMMKLFF. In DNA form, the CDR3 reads TGTGCCAGCAGCCTTGGACAGGGCCTAGCTATGATGAAACTGTTTTTT.

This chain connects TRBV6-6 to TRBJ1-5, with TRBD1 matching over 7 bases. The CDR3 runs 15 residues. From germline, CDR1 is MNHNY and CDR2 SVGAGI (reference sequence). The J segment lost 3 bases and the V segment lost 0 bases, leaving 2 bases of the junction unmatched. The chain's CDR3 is CASSYSGQNNQPQHF. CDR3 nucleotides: TGTGCCAGCAGTTACTCGGGACAGAACAATCAGCCCCAGCATTTT.

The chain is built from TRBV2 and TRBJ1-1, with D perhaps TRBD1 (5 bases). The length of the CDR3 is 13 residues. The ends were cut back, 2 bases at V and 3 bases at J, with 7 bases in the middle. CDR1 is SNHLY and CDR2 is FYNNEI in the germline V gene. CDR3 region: CASSESGHTEAFF. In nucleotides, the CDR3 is TGTGCCAGCAGTGAATCGGGGCACACTGAAGCTTTCTTT.

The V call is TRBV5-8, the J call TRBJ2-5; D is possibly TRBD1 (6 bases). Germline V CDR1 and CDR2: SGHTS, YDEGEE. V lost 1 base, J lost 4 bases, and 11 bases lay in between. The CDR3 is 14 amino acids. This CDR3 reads CASSLKGVRETQYF. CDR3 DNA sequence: TGTGCCAGCAGCTTGAAGGGGGTTCGAGAGACCCAGTACTTC. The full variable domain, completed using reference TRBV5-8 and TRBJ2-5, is EAGVTQSPTHLIKTRGQQATLRCSPISGHTSVYWYQQALGLGLQFLLWYDEGEERNRGNFPPRFSGRQFPNYSSELNVNALELEDSALYLCASSLKGVRETQYFGPGTRLLVL.

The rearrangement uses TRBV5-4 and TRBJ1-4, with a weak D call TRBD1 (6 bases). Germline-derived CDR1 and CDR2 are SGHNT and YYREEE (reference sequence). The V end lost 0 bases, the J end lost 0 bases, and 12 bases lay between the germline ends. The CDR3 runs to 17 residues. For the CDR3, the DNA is TGTGCCAGCAGCTTGGGCGGGGGACATACAACTAATGAAAAACTGTTTTTT. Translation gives CASSLGGGHTTNEKLFF.

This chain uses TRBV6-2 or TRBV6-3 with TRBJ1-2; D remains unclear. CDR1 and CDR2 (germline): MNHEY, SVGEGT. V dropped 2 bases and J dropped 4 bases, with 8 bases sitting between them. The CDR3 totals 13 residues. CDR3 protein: CASSYTESYGYTF. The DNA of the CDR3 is TGTGCCAGCAGTTACACAGAGAGCTATGGCTACACCTTC.

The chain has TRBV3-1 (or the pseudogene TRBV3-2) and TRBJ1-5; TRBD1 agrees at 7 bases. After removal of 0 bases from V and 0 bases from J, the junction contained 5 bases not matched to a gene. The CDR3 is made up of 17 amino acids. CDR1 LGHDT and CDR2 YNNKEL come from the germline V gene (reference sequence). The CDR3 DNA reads TGTGCCAGCAGCCAAGAGGGTGGGACAGTTAGCAATCAGCCCCAGCATTTT. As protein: CASSQEGGTVSNQPQHF.

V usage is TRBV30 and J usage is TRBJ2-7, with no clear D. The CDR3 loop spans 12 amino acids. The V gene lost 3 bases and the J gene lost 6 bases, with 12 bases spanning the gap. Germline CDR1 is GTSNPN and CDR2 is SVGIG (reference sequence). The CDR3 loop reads CAWSNSPLEQYF. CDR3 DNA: TGTGCCTGGAGCAACTCTCCCCTCGAGCAGTACTTC.

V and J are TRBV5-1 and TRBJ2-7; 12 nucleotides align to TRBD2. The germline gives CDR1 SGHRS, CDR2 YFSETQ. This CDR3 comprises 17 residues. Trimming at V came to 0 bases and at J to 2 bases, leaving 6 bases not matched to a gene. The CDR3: CASSLVGLAGGTYEQYF. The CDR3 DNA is TGCGCCAGCAGCTTGGTGGGGCTAGCGGGAGGGACCTACGAGCAGTACTTC.

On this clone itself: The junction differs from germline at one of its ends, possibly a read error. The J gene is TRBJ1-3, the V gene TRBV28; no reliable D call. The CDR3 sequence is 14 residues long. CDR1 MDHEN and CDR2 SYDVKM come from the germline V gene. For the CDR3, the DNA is TGTGCCAGCATTTTAGGGAGGGCTGGAAACACCATATATTTT. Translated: CASILGRAGNTIYF.

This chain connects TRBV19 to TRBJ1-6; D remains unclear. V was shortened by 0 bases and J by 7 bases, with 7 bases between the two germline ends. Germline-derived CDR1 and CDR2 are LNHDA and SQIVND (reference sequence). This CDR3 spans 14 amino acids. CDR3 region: CASSIDRRNSPLHF. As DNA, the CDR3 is TGTGCCAGTAGTATAGACAGAAGAAATTCACCCCTCCACTTT.

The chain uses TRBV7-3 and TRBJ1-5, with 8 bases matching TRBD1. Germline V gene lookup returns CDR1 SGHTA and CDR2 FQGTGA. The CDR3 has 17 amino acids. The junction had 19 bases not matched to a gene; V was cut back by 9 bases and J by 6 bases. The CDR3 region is CASPSGQGRAVVQPQHF. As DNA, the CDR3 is TGTGCCAGTCCTTCTGGACAGGGCCGGGCAGTAGTTCAGCCCCAGCATTTT.

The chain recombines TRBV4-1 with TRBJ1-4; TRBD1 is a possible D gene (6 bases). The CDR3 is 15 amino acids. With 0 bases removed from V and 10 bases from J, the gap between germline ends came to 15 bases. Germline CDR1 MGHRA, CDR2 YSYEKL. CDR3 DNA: TGCGCCAGCAGCCAAGAGCGCGGGGGCGGGAGAAAACTGTTTTTT. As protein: CASSQERGGGRKLFF.

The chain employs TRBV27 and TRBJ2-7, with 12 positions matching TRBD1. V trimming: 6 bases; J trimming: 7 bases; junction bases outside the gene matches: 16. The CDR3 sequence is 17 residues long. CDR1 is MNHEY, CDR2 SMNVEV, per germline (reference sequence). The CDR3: CASSHLVSGTGGGEQYF. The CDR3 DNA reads TGTGCCAGCAGCCACCTTGTTTCTGGGACAGGGGGCGGAGAGCAGTACTTC.

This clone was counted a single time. For the CDR3, the DNA is TGTGCCAGCAGCGAAAGACAGGGGGGGGCTGAGCAGTTCTTC. This encodes CASSERQGGAEQFF. The rearrangement joins TRBV11-1 to TRBJ2-1; 9 bases line up with TRBD1. Looked up from germline, CDR1 is SGHAT and CDR2 is FQDESV (reference sequence). Trimming removed 5 bases from V and 9 bases from J; junction bases left unmatched: 8. The CDR3 extends over 14 amino acids.

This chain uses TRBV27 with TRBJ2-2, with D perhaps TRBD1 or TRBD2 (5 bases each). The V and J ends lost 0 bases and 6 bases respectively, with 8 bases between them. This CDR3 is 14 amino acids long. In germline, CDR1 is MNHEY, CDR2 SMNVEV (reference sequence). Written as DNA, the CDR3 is TGTGCCAGCAGTTTATCGGGGGTCCCCGGGGAGCTGTTTTTT. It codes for CASSLSGVPGELFF.

CDR3 coding DNA: TGTGCCACCAGCGCTAGGTCGGGGTACACTGAAGCTTTCTTT. It is translated as CATSARSGYTEAFF. This chain uses TRBV15 with TRBJ1-1, with D unresolved. CDR1 is LNHNV, CDR2 YYDKDF, per germline (reference sequence). Trimming pared 5 bases from V and 3 bases from J, leaving 13 bases between. The CDR3 runs 14 residues.

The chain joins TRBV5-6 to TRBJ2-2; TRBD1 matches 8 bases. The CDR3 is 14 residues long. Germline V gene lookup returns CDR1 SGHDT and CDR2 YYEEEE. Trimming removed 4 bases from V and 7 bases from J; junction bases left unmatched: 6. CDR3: CASSGAGGGGELFF. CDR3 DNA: TGTGCCAGCAGCGGTGCAGGGGGCGGCGGGGAGCTGTTTTTT.

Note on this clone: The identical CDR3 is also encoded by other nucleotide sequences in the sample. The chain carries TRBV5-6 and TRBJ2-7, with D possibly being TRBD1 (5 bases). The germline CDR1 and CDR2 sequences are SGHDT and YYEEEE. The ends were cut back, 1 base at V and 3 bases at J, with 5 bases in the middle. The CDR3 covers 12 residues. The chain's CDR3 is CASSLQGYEQYF. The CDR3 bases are TGTGCCAGCAGCTTGCAGGGCTACGAGCAGTACTTC.

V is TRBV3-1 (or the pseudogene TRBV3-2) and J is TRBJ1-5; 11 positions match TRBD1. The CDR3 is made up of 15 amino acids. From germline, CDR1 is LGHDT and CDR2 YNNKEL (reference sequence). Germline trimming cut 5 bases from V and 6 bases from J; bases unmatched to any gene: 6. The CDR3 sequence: CASSMGQGGSQPQHF. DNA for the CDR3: TGTGCCAGCAGCATGGGACAGGGGGGGAGTCAGCCCCAGCATTTT.

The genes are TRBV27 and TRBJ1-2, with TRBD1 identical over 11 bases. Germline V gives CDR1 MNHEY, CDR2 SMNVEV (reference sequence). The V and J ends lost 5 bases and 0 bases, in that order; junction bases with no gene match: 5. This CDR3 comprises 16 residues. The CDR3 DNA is TGTGCCAGCAGTCCGGACAGGGGGCCATCTAACTATGGCTACACCTTC. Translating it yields CASSPDRGPSNYGYTF.

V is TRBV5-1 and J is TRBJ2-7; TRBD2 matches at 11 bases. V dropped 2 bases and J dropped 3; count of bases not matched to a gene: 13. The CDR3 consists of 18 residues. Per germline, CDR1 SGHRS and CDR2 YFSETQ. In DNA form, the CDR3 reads TGCGCCAGCAGCTTTGTGAAGGGGATGCTAGCGGGGGGCTACGAGCAGTACTTC. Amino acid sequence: CASSFVKGMLAGGYEQYF.

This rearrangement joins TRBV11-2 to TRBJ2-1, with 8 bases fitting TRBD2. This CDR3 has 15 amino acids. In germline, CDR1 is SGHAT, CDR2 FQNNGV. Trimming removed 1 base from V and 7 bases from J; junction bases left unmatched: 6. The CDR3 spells CASSLGSGRGNEQFF. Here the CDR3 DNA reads TGTGCCAGCAGCTTAGGGAGCGGGAGAGGGAATGAGCAGTTCTTC.

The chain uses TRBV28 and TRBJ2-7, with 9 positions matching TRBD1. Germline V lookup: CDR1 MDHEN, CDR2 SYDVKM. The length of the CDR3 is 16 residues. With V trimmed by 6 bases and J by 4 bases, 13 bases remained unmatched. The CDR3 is CASRPTGGRTRYEQYF. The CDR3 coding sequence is TGTGCCAGCAGACCGACAGGGGGACGTACCAGATACGAGCAGTACTTC.

In DNA form, the CDR3 reads TGCGCCAGCAGCTTGTCAGGGGCGAACACTGAAGCTTTCTTT. This translates into CASSLSGANTEAFF. The gene calls are TRBV5-1 and TRBJ1-1, with a possible D match to TRBD1 (6 bases). Deletions cut 1 base from V and 1 base from J, with 8 bases between. The length of the CDR3 is 14 residues. CDR1 is SGHRS and CDR2 is YFSETQ in the germline V gene.

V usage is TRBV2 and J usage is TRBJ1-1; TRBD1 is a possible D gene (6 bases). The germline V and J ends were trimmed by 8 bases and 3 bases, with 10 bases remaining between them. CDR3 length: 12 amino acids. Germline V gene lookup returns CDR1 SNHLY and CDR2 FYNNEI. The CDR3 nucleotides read TGTGCCAGCTATCGACAGGACACTGAAGCTTTCTTT. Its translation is CASYRQDTEAFF.

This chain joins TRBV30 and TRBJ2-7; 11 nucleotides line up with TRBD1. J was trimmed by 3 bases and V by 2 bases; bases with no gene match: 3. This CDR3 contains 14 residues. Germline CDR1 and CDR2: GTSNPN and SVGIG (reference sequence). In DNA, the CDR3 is TGTGCCTGGAGTTTTGGGACAGGGGGCTACGAGCAGTACTTC. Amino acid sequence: CAWSFGTGGYEQYF.

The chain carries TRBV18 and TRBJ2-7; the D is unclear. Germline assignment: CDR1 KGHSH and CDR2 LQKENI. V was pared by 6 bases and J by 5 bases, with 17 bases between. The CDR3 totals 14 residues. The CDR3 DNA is TGTGCCAGCTCCCCCCTCGCTCCCAGCGACGAGCAGTACTTC. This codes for CASSPLAPSDEQYF.